This is a list of T cell receptor beta chains from one sample in a study of shared T cell receptors in the human thymus. Method: immunoSEQ multiplex PCR; TCRdb's copy keeps in-frame clones and lacks some. The sample has some 400,000 clones; 85% to 95% are singletons. What was sequenced was thymocytes. Source of these receptors: a human donor. Each CDR3 is given with its conserved first and last residue. The D gene is left open where the match is weak. Clone size is shown for a subset of rows, as once, few, many or a class of expanded clone.

DNA,CDR3,J,size,V,D
TGTGCTAGTGGTTTCCATGAATCCGGGACTCCCTACGAGCAGTACTTC,CASGFHESGTPYEQYF,TRBJ2-7,-,TRBV12-5,-
TGCAGCCCTAGGTTGGGAGGGCACCCTAAAGTAGTCAATCAGCCCCAGCATTTT,CSPRLGGHPKVVNQPQHF,TRBJ1-5,-,TRBV29-1,-
TGTGCCAGCAGCTCGGTGCTAGACAGGGCGATCAACACTGAAGCTTTCTTT,CASSSVLDRAINTEAFF,TRBJ1-1,-,TRBV5-6,TRBD1
TGCGCCAGCAGTCAATCTTACAGGGGGCACGAGCAGTACTTC,CASSQSYRGHEQYF,TRBJ2-7,-,TRBV23-1,TRBD1
TGTGCCAGCTCACCACCGGGACTAGAGTTTGAGCAGTTCTTC,CASSPPGLEFEQFF,TRBJ2-1,-,TRBV18,TRBD2
TGCGCCAGCAGCCGTTATTCCGGACAGCTAGCCACTGAAGCTTTCTTT,CASSRYSGQLATEAFF,TRBJ1-1,-,TRBV4-1,-
TGTGCCAGCACCTGGGGACAGGGACCCGGTTCCTACAATGAGCAGTTCTTC,CASTWGQGPGSYNEQFF,TRBJ2-1,-,TRBV27,TRBD1
TGTGCCAGCAGCTTGCGGGGGCCCAATCAGCCCCAGCATTTT,CASSLRGPNQPQHF,TRBJ1-5,-,TRBV5-8,-
TGTGCCAGCAGTTTTGTGGGGGAAAACATTCAGTACTTC,CASSFVGENIQYF,TRBJ2-4,-,TRBV28,-
TGTGCCAGCAGTCCAGGGGTAGCGGGAGATACGCAGTATTTT,CASSPGVAGDTQYF,TRBJ2-3,few,TRBV27,-
TGTGCCAGCTCACCATGGACTAGCGGGAGAAAGAACCAAGAGACCCAGTACTTC,CASSPWTSGRKNQETQYF,TRBJ2-5,-,TRBV18,TRBD2
TGTGCCAGCAGAGAGGTCGTAGCCACAGATACGCAGTATTTT,CASREVVATDTQYF,TRBJ2-3,-,TRBV11-1,-
TGTGCCAGCAGTGGCCCCAGGGACAGCGCTAATTCCTACAATGAGCAGTTCTTC,CASSGPRDSANSYNEQFF,TRBJ2-1,-,TRBV28,TRBD1
TGTGCCAGCTCACCAGGAGCAGGGGGGTCCGGTGGCTACACCTTC,CASSPGAGGSGGYTF,TRBJ1-2,once,TRBV18,TRBD1
TGTGCCATCAGTGAGTCTAGGGGGGCTGAAGCTTTCTTT,CAISESRGAEAFF,TRBJ1-1,-,TRBV10-3,-
TGTGCCACCATGGACAGGGGGCATCGGCTAGCGGGAGGGGAAGGGCAAGAGACCCAGTACTTC,CATMDRGHRLAGGEGQETQYF,TRBJ2-5,-,TRBV15,-
TGTGCCAGCAGTTTAAATCGGGCGGGAGATTTAGGTACGCAGTATTTT,CASSLNRAGDLGTQYF,TRBJ2-3,once,TRBV27,TRBD2
TGTGCCAGCAGCTTGTTTGGGGGACAGGGGAGCTACAATGAGCAGTTCTTC,CASSLFGGQGSYNEQFF,TRBJ2-1,-,TRBV5-4,TRBD1
TGTGCCAGCAGTGAAGAGGGACGGGAGACAGGGTCATATGGCTACACCTTC,CASSEEGRETGSYGYTF,TRBJ1-2,-,TRBV6-1,TRBD1
TGTGCCAGCAGCCCCCAGGGTAGAGCGGGAAAAGCAGATACGCAGTATTTT,CASSPQGRAGKADTQYF,TRBJ2-3,-,TRBV9,TRBD2
TGTGCCAGCAGCCTCGGCGGAGTCTACTATGGCTACACCTTC,CASSLGGVYYGYTF,TRBJ1-2,-,TRBV7-2,-
TGTGCCAGCAGCCCGCGGACTAGCGGGAGAAATGAGCAGTTCTTC,CASSPRTSGRNEQFF,TRBJ2-1,-,TRBV7-9,TRBD2
TGTGCCAGCAGCCGGACATCGAAAGAGACCCAGTACTTC,CASSRTSKETQYF,TRBJ2-5,-,TRBV14,-
TGTGCCAGCTCACCCCACAGGGAAGAGACCCAGTACTTC,CASSPHREETQYF,TRBJ2-5,-,TRBV18,-
TGCAGCGTCGTTTCTAGAGGACGGGAGACCCAGTACTTC,CSVVSRGRETQYF,TRBJ2-5,once,TRBV29-1,-
TGCAGCGTTGATGGCCACTCTGGAAACACCATATATTTT,CSVDGHSGNTIYF,TRBJ1-3,-,TRBV29-1,-
TGTGCCACCAGCAGCGGGAATAGGGGGGCTGGAGGCTACACCTTC,CATSSGNRGAGGYTF,TRBJ1-2,-,TRBV15,-